The present TCR beta chain was sequenced within a study of blood T cell repertoires in COVID-19. For the study at large: Spain, Italy and the United States supplied samples that represented acute and convalescent COVID-19. T cells, B-cell-depleted T cells, or PBMCs supplied cDNA or gDNA.

In the authors' methods: Amplifying reference gene primers gave estimates of nucleated cell counts. Only in-frame clones appear in the TCRdb table, and some are missing; sequencing was by immunoSEQ multiplex PCR. From that table come the V and J calls and clone size; the DNA was used to work out D and trimming. The sample has 14,000 to 15,000 clones; about 86% are singletons. This clone has only one observation. Germline CDR1 and CDR2: PRHDT and FYEKMQ (reference sequence). This CDR3 region has 14 residues. The V and J ends lost 5 bases and 2 bases, in that order; junction bases with no gene match: 5.

The sequence derives from a human donor in a cohort sampled during active COVID-19. The sample was peripheral blood. The chain employs TRBV13 and TRBJ1-2; 7 nucleotides align to TRBD1. CDR3 protein: CASSASDRNYGYTF. The CDR3, as DNA: TGTGCCAGCAGCGCCTCGGACAGGAACTATGGCTACACCTTC.